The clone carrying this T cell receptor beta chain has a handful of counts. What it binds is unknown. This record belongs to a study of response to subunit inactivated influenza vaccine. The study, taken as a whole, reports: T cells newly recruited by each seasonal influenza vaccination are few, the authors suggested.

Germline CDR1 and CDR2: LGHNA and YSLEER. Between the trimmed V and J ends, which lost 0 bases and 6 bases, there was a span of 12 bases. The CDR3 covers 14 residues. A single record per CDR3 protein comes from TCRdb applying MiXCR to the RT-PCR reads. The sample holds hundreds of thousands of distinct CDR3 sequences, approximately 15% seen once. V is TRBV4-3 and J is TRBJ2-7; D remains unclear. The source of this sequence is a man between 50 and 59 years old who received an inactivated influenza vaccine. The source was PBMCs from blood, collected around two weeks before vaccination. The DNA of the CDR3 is TGCGCCAGCAGCCAAGATCACTCATTTGGCGAGCAGTACTTC. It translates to CASSQDHSFGEQYF.